This T cell receptor (beta chain) was retrieved from a study of control samples from healthy donors and cancer patients. This CDR3 has 17 amino acids. Germline CDR1 reads SGHVS; CDR2 reads FNYEAQ. V gave up 2 bases and J gave up 0 bases; unmatched junction bases: 8. Measured with immunoSEQ multiplex PCR; TCRdb has only the in-frame clones, and not every one. This repertoire shows roughly 120,000 clones, more than 70% found once; its top ten account for under 2.5%. This clonotype was sampled from a woman aged 65 to 85 in good health. The chain employs TRBV7-6 and TRBJ2-7; 9 bases map to TRBD2. The specimen was blood. This CDR3 is CASSLPGSGGSSYEQYF. CDR3 DNA sequence: TGTGCCAGCAGCTTACCCGGTAGCGGGGGATCCTCCTACGAGCAGTACTTC.